These 28 T cell receptor beta chains came from one sample sequenced in a study of early T cells in non-severe SARS-CoV-2 infection. MiXCR, run by TCRdb on the 5' RACE reads, gives a single entry per CDR3 protein. The table shows approximately 69,000 distinct CDR3 sequences, with roughly 10% occurring only once. The sequenced material came from whole blood. These receptors were collected from an adult who was a healthcare worker with PCR-confirmed SARS-CoV-2 infection or an uninfected control (not recorded which).

This clonotype was recorded at least ten times. The chain recombines TRBV7-9 with TRBJ2-5; a possible D gene is TRBD2 (5 bases). V lost 9 bases and J 5 bases, leaving 13 bases between the germline ends. The CDR3 spans 12 residues. The germline gives CDR1 SEHNR, CDR2 FQNEAQ (reference sequence). The CDR3 is CASSQTGETQYF. As DNA, the CDR3 is TGTGCCAGTAGTCAAACGGGGGAGACCCAGTACTTC.

This clonotype was found many times. This chain joins TRBV27 and TRBJ2-7; maybe TRBD2 (6 bases). The CDR3 is 13 residues long. V lost 4 bases and J lost 7, with 14 bases in between. CDR1 is MNHEY and CDR2 is SMNVEV in the germline V gene (reference sequence). Here the CDR3 DNA reads TGTGCCAGCAGTTCCACGACTAGGAGGGAGCAGTACTTC. This encodes CASSSTTRREQYF.

This clonotype was detected a few times. The J gene is TRBJ2-1, the V gene TRBV20-1, with 9 bases matching TRBD2. CDR1 is DFQATT and CDR2 is SNEGSKA in the germline V gene (reference sequence). V gave up 0 bases and J gave up 4 bases; unmatched junction bases: 7. The CDR3 is 16 amino acids. DNA for the CDR3: TGCAGTGCTAGAGATACCGCGGGAGGGCAATACAATGAGCAGTTCTTC. Its translation: CSARDTAGGQYNEQFF.

This clonotype has at least ten counts. This chain joins TRBV27 and TRBJ2-1; 7 bases fit TRBD1. With 8 bases clipped from V and 5 bases from J, the junction kept 3 bases outside the gene matches. The length of the CDR3 is 12 residues. CDR1 and CDR2 from the germline V gene are MNHEY and SMNVEV (reference sequence). CDR3 residues: CASRTGNNEQFF. The CDR3 DNA reads TGTGCCAGCCGGACAGGTAACAATGAGCAGTTCTTC.

This clonotype has ten or more counts. The chain carries TRBV3-1 and TRBJ2-1, with D unclear. The ends were cut back, 0 bases at V and 10 bases at J, with 19 bases in the middle. Germline CDR1 and CDR2: LGHDT and YNNKEL (reference sequence). This CDR3 has 16 amino acids. As DNA, the CDR3 is TGTGCCAGCAGCCAAGACGGGCCTTTGGGCCGTTTAGAGCAGTTCTTC. As protein: CASSQDGPLGRLEQFF.

There are many counts of this clonotype. This chain joins TRBV24-1 and TRBJ2-1, with 13 bases fitting TRBD2. V shed 4 bases and J 7 bases; nucleotides not matched to a gene: 6. The CDR3 sequence is 16 residues long. Per the germline V gene, CDR1 is KGHDR and CDR2 is SFDVKD. This CDR3 is CATSDVGLAGDNEQFF. DNA for the CDR3: TGTGCCACCAGTGACGTTGGACTAGCGGGAGATAATGAGCAGTTCTTC.

The chain uses TRBV27 and TRBJ1-5; tentative D call: TRBD1 (5 bases). V was cut by 2 bases and J by 7 bases, with 12 bases left in between. CDR1 and CDR2 (germline): MNHEY, SMNVEV (reference sequence). The CDR3 contains 14 residues. The CDR3 bases are TGTGCCAGCAGTTTACTCCAGGGAGGCCAGCCCCAGCATTTT. Protein product: CASSLLQGGQPQHF.

This clonotype was picked up many times. The J gene is TRBJ2-7, the V gene TRBV20-1, with 10 positions matching TRBD2. From germline, CDR1 is DFQATT and CDR2 SNEGSKA (reference sequence). This CDR3 is 16 amino acids long. With V trimmed by 5 bases and J by 3 bases, 13 bases remained unmatched. CDR3 DNA: TGCAGTGCTCAGAACCCCGGACTAGCGGTGAGCTACGAGCAGTACTTC. Its protein product is CSAQNPGLAVSYEQYF.

This clonotype showed up many times. The genes are TRBV3-1 and TRBJ2-5; no definite D call. Trimming removed 2 bases at V and 9 bases at J, with 13 bases between. Germline V gene data show CDR1 as LGHDT and CDR2 as YNNKEL (reference sequence). The CDR3 extends over 13 amino acids. The DNA for the CDR3 is TGTGCCAGCAGCCAATCAGAGGTCCTGGCCCAGTACTTC. Translation: CASSQSEVLAQYF.

In the case of this clonotype: No conserved phenylalanine or tryptophan ends this CDR3, so it is likely a read error. The rearrangement uses TRBV27 and TRBJ2-1; the D call may be TRBD1 or TRBD2 (6 bases each). V lost 6 bases to trimming and J lost 0 bases, with 21 bases between them. The CDR3 runs to 18 residues. The germline V gene encodes CDR1 MNHEY and CDR2 SMNVEV (reference sequence). The CDR3, as DNA: TGTGCCAGCAGCCCCACCCCACGGGGGCGATTCTCCTACAATGAGCAGTTCTCC. Translation: CASSPTPRGRFSYNEQFS.

This clonotype has ten or more counts. V is TRBV12-3 or TRBV12-4 and J is TRBJ2-3, with D perhaps given as TRBD1 or TRBD2 (5 bases each). The ends were cut back, 5 bases at V and 4 bases at J, with 13 bases in the middle. The CDR3 runs to 14 residues. This CDR3 reads CASSPGTEADTQYF. CDR3 sequence (DNA): TGTGCCAGCAGTCCAGGGACGGAAGCAGATACGCAGTATTTT.

This clonotype was seen a few times. This chain uses TRBV2 with TRBJ2-2; 9 bases fit TRBD1. Germline V gives CDR1 SNHLY, CDR2 FYNNEI. The CDR3 extends over 14 amino acids. The ends lost 5 bases at V and 5 bases at J; junction bases unmatched: 3. CDR3 DNA: TGTGCCAGCAGTACGACAGGGGGGACCGGGGAGCTGTTTTTT. Its translation: CASSTTGGTGELFF.

This clonotype was detected ten times or more. The chain uses TRBV10-3 and TRBJ1-2; TRBD1 agrees at 9 bases. Germline-derived CDR1 and CDR2 are ENHRY and SYGVKD. V dropped 5 bases and J dropped 5; count of bases not matched to a gene: 9. The CDR3 has 15 amino acids. The CDR3 region has the DNA TGTGCCATCAGTACGGCTACAGGGGGCCAGTATGGCTACACCTTC. Residues: CAISTATGGQYGYTF.

The genes are TRBV24-1 and TRBJ2-1, with a possible D match to TRBD2 (5 bases). This CDR3 contains 13 residues. Germline loops: CDR1 KGHDR, CDR2 SFDVKD. V was trimmed by 3 bases and J by 9 bases, leaving 11 bases between them. CDR3 amino acids: CATSDGSGAEQFF. The CDR3 bases are TGTGCCACCAGTGATGGGAGCGGAGCTGAGCAGTTCTTC.

This clonotype came up many times. V is TRBV6-2 or TRBV6-3 and J is TRBJ2-1; 9 bases map to TRBD2. This CDR3 contains 15 residues. J lost 7 bases, V lost 5 bases, and 9 bases had no gene match. The germline V gene encodes CDR1 MNHEY and CDR2 SVGEGT. In DNA, the CDR3 is TGTGCCAGCAGTGCAAGCGGGAGGATTTCTAATGAGCAGTTCTTC. Its protein product is CASSASGRISNEQFF.

This chain links TRBV18 with TRBJ2-7, with 7 positions matching TRBD1. With V trimmed by 0 bases and J by 2 bases, 10 bases remained unmatched. The CDR3 spans 17 residues. The V gene's germline CDR1 is KGHSH and CDR2 LQKENI. In nucleotides, the CDR3 is TGTGCCAGCTCACCACCGAGAGGGGGCTACAATACCTACGAGCAGTACTTC. Translation: CASSPPRGGYNTYEQYF.

Ten or more counts support this clonotype. The chain combines TRBV7-9 with TRBJ1-1, with D maybe TRBD1 (6 bases). From germline, CDR1 is SEHNR and CDR2 FQNEAQ (reference sequence). The CDR3 is 18 amino acids. V was shortened by 1 base and J by 1 base, with 19 bases between the two germline ends. CDR3 protein: CASSLVSVMGGPNTEAFF. The CDR3, as DNA: TGTGCCAGCAGCTTAGTGTCTGTGATGGGGGGCCCGAACACTGAAGCTTTCTTT.

This clonotype has a count of ten or more. The CDR3 sequence is CASSPIRDRYGYTF. The CDR3 coding sequence is TGTGCCAGTAGTCCGATCCGGGACAGATATGGCTACACCTTC. V gene TRBV19 combines with J gene TRBJ1-2; 7 positions agree with TRBD1. The V gene end was trimmed by 5 bases and the J gene end by 5 bases; junction bases not matched to a gene: 8. Germline CDR1 LNHDA, CDR2 SQIVND (reference sequence). CDR3 length: 14 amino acids.

This clonotype came up many times. The chain uses TRBV28 and TRBJ2-7; TRBD1 agrees at 9 bases. Germline loops: CDR1 MDHEN, CDR2 SYDVKM. The junction had 9 bases not matched to a gene; V was cut back by 7 bases and J by 2 bases. The CDR3 is 15 amino acids. The CDR3 DNA reads TGTGCCAGCAAGCAAGGGGGACAGGGCGCCTACGAGCAGTACTTC. Its protein product is CASKQGGQGAYEQYF.

This clonotype showed up just a few times. V is TRBV4-3 and J is TRBJ2-4; no clear D gene. From germline, CDR1 is LGHNA and CDR2 YSLEER. V lost 1 base, J lost 8 bases, and 12 bases lay in between. There are 14 residues in the CDR3. The CDR3 region has the DNA TGCGCCAGCAGCCAAGGGCGGACCGAGGACATTCAGTACTTC. It is translated as CASSQGRTEDIQYF.

Ten or more counts support this clonotype. V gene TRBV10-1 combines with J gene TRBJ2-3, with D possibly matching TRBD2 (6 bases). CDR3 length: 16 residues. The V gene's germline CDR1 is WNHNN and CDR2 SYGVQD (reference sequence). V dropped 6 bases and J dropped 0 bases, with 16 bases sitting between them. The CDR3 bases are TGCGCCAGCAGCCCTGGGACTTTCTCTAGCACAGATACGCAGTATTTT. It yields the protein CASSPGTFSSTDTQYF.

This clonotype was seen a handful of times. This sequence joins TRBV19 and TRBJ2-3; D possibly corresponds to TRBD2 (5 bases). V lost 3 bases, J lost 6 bases, and 13 bases lay in between. CDR1 is LNHDA, CDR2 SQIVND, per germline (reference sequence). The CDR3 extends over 14 amino acids. This CDR3 is CASSIRRAPDTQYF. The CDR3 DNA reads TGTGCCAGTAGTATCCGGCGGGCTCCCGATACGCAGTATTTT.

This clonotype occurred many times. The J gene is TRBJ2-7, the V gene TRBV20-1; 9 bases match TRBD1. The CDR3 is made up of 13 amino acids. Germline values: CDR1 DFQATT, CDR2 SNEGSKA (reference sequence). V lost 2 bases, J lost 4 bases, and 3 bases stayed unmatched. The DNA for the CDR3 is TGCAGTGCTAGACGGGACAGGGTGTACGAGCAGTACTTC. It is translated as CSARRDRVYEQYF.

In this sample, this clonotype turned up a few times. The rearrangement links TRBV11-2 to TRBJ2-1; 7 bases line up with TRBD2. CDR3 length: 17 amino acids. The V and J ends lost 0 bases and 8 bases, in that order; junction bases with no gene match: 13. The germline CDR1 and CDR2 sequences are SGHAT and FQNNGV. CDR3 nucleotides: TGTGCCAGCAGCTTAGATAGAGGCGCGGGGGTTGTCGATGAGCAGTTCTTC. Protein: CASSLDRGAGVVDEQFF.

This clonotype was observed at least ten times. The chain links TRBV24-1 to TRBJ2-3; 8 bases map to TRBD2. The J segment lost 6 bases and the V segment lost 7 bases, leaving 5 bases of the junction unmatched. CDR1 is KGHDR, CDR2 SFDVKD, per germline. There are 13 residues in the CDR3. The CDR3 loop is CATSGRAVDTQYF. Written as DNA, the CDR3 is TGTGCCACCAGCGGGAGGGCCGTGGATACGCAGTATTTT.

The chain's CDR3 is CASSYSTPGAGGYTF. The CDR3 DNA is TGTGCCAGCAGTTACTCCACCCCGGGGGCCGGTGGCTACACCTTC. This chain connects TRBV6-6 to TRBJ1-2; possible D gene TRBD1, 6 bases. The CDR3 is made up of 15 amino acids. Germline CDR1 reads MNHNY; CDR2 reads SVGAGI (reference sequence). V dropped 0 bases and J dropped 7 bases, with 15 bases sitting between them.

This clonotype occurred many times. The chain has TRBV30 and TRBJ2-2; either TRBD1 or TRBD2 may supply D (5 bases each). Trimming cost V 0 bases and J 6 bases, with 8 bases left between them. This CDR3 contains 13 residues. Germline assignment: CDR1 GTSNPN and CDR2 SVGIG (reference sequence). CDR3 in DNA: TGTGCCTGGAGTGTAATGGGGGCCGGGGAGCTGTTTTTT. It codes for CAWSVMGAGELFF. Variable domain in full (rest from reference TRBV30 and TRBJ2-2): SQTIHQWPATLVQPVGSPLSLECTVEGTSNPNLYWYRQAAGRGLQLLFYSVGIGQISSEVPQNLSASRPQDRQFILSSKKLLLSDSGFYLCAWSVMGAGELFFGEGSRLTVL.

This clonotype was observed many times. The chain is built from TRBV6-1 and TRBJ1-3; possibly TRBD1 for D (5 bases). V gave up 6 bases and J gave up 6 bases, with 21 bases separating them. Germline-derived CDR1 and CDR2 are MNHNS and SASEGT. The CDR3 is made up of 16 amino acids. CDR3 coding DNA: TGTGCCAGCAGAACTTCATCGGGGGTTAAGGAAAACACCATATATTTT. Residues: CASRTSSGVKENTIYF.